This T cell receptor beta chain emerged from a study of CXCR3-negative and CXCR3-positive naive CD8 T cells. Libraries were UMI-labeled 5' RACE TRB cDNA. TCRdb re-called the 5' RACE reads and shows each CDR3 protein once, DNA omitted. This sample's table has 100,000 to 150,000 distinct CDR3 sequences. Study observations and caveats: TRBV-TRBJ usage was similar across naive CXCR3 subsets but distinct in memory cells. Cryopreserved cells showed partially decreased CXCR3 expression, and most assays used fresh PBMCs. CXCR3-positive naive cells carried more hydrophobic TRB CDR3s than CXCR3-negative ones.

Comment on this clonotype: Antigen: not known.

This TCR derives from a human donor in good health. Some clones in this sample may be carry-over from other donors' samples. The sample was naive CXCR3- CD8+ T cells from blood. Indicated subset: CD45RO-CCR7+CD27+CD95- naive CD8+ T cells lacking CXCR3 (TNR3-).

CDR3 sequence: CASSLEGGTTNYGYTF. This chain uses TRBV7-2 with TRBJ1-2. In germline, CDR1 is SGHTA, CDR2 FQGNSA. The length of the CDR3 is 16 residues.